This T cell receptor (beta chain) appears in the sequencing data of a study of blood T cells in healthy people across ages. V was clipped by 5 bases and J by 10 bases, with 6 bases between them. CDR3 length: 10 residues. Primed by a sample-barcoded 5' primer and a J-beta primer mix, a second PCR proceeded for roughly 6 to 12 cycles. A tag from a template-switch adaptor with 12 random nucleotides marked each cDNA molecule. One entry per CDR3 protein, called by TCRdb with MiXCR from the 5' RACE reads. The table shows 710,000 or so distinct CDR3 sequences, with 22% occurring only once. This clonotype occurred a few times. A much larger clone sits a single nucleotide away, making a read error possible.

The sample consisted of blood. This receptor was identified in a man in his 70s in good health. This sequence joins TRBV12-3 or TRBV12-4 and TRBJ2-1; D uncertain. CDR3 sequence (DNA): TGTGCCAGCAGTCGGAAGGAGCAGTTCTTC. It codes for CASSRKEQFF.